A single sample gave rise to the 2 T cell receptor beta chains below, sequenced in a study of blood T cell repertoires in COVID-19. The table came from immunoSEQ multiplex PCR; TCRdb's copy has only in-frame clones and leaves some out. The sample includes around 84,000 clones, 75% to 85% seen only once; the top ten take approximately 12%. The specimen sequenced was peripheral blood. The receptors here all came from a woman between 35 and 50 years old with active or convalescent COVID-19.

The rearrangement links TRBV3-1 (or the pseudogene TRBV3-2) to TRBJ1-1, with D tentatively TRBD1 (6 bases). V lost 1 base and J lost 8, with 20 bases in between. Germline loops: CDR1 LGHDT, CDR2 YNNKEL (reference sequence). The CDR3 covers 16 residues. The CDR3 nucleotides are TGTGCCAGCAGCCAAGGAGAGGGTTTAGCCGGGACAGAAGCTTTCTTT. Translation gives CASSQGEGLAGTEAFF.

The rearrangement uses TRBV18 and TRBJ1-3, with a weak D call TRBD1 (6 bases). Trimming stripped 4 bases from V and 0 bases from J, with 13 bases between. CDR1 KGHSH and CDR2 LQKENI come from the germline V gene. CDR3 length: 16 residues. This chain's CDR3 is CASSLGQSSSGNTIYF. The DNA for the CDR3 is TGTGCCAGCTCACTCGGACAGTCCAGCTCTGGAAACACCATATATTTT.